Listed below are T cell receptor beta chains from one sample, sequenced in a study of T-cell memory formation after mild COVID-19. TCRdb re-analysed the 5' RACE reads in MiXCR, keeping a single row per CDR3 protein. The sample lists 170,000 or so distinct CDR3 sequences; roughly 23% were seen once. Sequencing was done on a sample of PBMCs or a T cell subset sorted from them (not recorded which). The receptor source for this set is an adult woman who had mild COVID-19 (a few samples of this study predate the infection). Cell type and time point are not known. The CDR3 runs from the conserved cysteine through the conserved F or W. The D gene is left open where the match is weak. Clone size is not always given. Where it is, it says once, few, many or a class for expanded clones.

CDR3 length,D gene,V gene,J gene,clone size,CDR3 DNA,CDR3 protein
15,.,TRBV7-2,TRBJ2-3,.,TGTGCCAGCAGCAAGACCGACTTAAGCACAGATACGCAGTATTTT,CASSKTDLSTDTQYF
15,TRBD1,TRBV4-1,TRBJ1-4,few,TGCGCCAGCAGCCTCCCGGGACAGGGTAATGAAAAACTGTTTTTT,CASSLPGQGNEKLFF
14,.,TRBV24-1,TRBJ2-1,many,TGTGCCACCAGTGATTTGACTAGCTACAATGAGCAGTTCTTC,CATSDLTSYNEQFF
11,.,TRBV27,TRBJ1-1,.,TGTGCCAGCAGCGGGACTCGCGAAGCTTTCTTT,CASSGTREAFF
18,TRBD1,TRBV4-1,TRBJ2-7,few,TGCGCCAGCAGCCAACAACTTACAGGGGCCCACCGTTCCTACGAGCAGTACTTC,CASSQQLTGAHRSYEQYF
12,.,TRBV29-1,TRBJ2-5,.,TGCAGCGTGCACGCAGGGAAGAAGACCCAGTACTTC,CSVHAGKKTQYF
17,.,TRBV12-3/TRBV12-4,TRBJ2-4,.,TGTGCCAGCAGTGAGTTTCCGAGGGCAACCGAAAGGGGCATTCAGTACTTC,CASSEFPRATERGIQYF
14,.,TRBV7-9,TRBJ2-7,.,TGTGCCAGCAGCCTACAGGAACGGTTCTACGAGCAGTACTTC,CASSLQERFYEQYF
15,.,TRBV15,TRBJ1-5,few,TGTGCCACCAGCAGAGATAGGGGCCGGGTTCAGCCCCAGCATTTT,CATSRDRGRVQPQHF
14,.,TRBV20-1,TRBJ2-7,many,TGCAGTGCTATCTCGAGAGGGGAGGCTTACGAGCAGTACTTC,CSAISRGEAYEQYF
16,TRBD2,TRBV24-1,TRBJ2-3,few,TGTGCCACCAGTGATCTTAGCGGGGGGGAAATGTATACGCAGTATTTT,CATSDLSGGEMYTQYF
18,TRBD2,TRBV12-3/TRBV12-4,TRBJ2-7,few,TGTGCCAGCAGTATGGGACTAGCGGGCGACCCTCGATTCTCCGAGCAGTACTTC,CASSMGLAGDPRFSEQYF
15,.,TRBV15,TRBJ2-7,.,TGTGCCACCAGCAGAGATCAGCAGGGGTATTGGGAGCAGTACTTC,CATSRDQQGYWEQYF
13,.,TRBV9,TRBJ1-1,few,TGTGCCAGCAGCCCGTGGGATAACGCTGAAGCTTTCTTT,CASSPWDNAEAFF
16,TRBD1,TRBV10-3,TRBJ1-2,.,TGTGCCATCAGTGAGCCCCTTGGACAGGGTAGAGGTGGCTACACCTTC,CAISEPLGQGRGGYTF
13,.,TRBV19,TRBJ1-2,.,TGTGCCAGTAGTCTTACAACTAACTATGGCTACACCTTC,CASSLTTNYGYTF
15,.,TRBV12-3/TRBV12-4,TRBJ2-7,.,TGTGCCAGCAGTTTCCCGAGGCCAGGGTCCTACGAGCAGTACTTC,CASSFPRPGSYEQYF
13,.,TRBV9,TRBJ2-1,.,TGTGCCAGCAGCGTAGGTGCTCGGCCTGAGCAGTTCTTC,CASSVGARPEQFF
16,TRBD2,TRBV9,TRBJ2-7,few,TGTGCCAGCAGCGTAGGAGGAATTAGCGGGGCCTACGAGCAGTACTTC,CASSVGGISGAYEQYF
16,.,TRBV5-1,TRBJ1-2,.,TGCGCCAGCAGCACGGTAGGGCAGAACAATAACTATGGCTACACCTTC,CASSTVGQNNNYGYTF
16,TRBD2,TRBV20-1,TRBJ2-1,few,TGCAGTGCTAGAGTATTCAGACTAGCGGAATACAATGAGCAGTTCTTC,CSARVFRLAEYNEQFF
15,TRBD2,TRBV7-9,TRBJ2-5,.,TGTGCCAGCAGCTCGGGACTAGCGGGAGGAGAGACCCAGTACTTC,CASSSGLAGGETQYF
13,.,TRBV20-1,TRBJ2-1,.,TGCAGTGCTAGAGATCCGCGAAGCAATGAGCAGTTCTTC,CSARDPRSNEQFF
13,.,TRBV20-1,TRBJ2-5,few,TGCAGTGCCACCGTCTTGGCATTCGAGACCCAGTACTTC,CSATVLAFETQYF
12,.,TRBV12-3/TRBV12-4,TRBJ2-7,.,TGTGCCAGCAGATCGGGCCCAGACGAGCAGTACTTC,CASRSGPDEQYF
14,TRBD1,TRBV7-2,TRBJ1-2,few,TGTGCCAGCAGCTTAGTGGAGGACAGGCATGGCTACACCTTC,CASSLVEDRHGYTF
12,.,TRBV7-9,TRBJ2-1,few,TGTGCCAGCAGCCAGACAGGATTCGAGCAGTTCTTC,CASSQTGFEQFF
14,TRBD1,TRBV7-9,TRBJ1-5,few,TGTGCCAGCAGCGCGACAGGGGGATATCAGCCCCAGCATTTT,CASSATGGYQPQHF
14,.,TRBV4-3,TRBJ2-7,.,TGCGCCAGCAGCCATTCGGGCAACTCCTACGAGCAGTACTTC,CASSHSGNSYEQYF
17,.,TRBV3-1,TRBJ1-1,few,TGTGCCAGCAGCCAGGAAGGAGGACTGACTAAGAACACTGAAGCTTTCTTT,CASSQEGGLTKNTEAFF
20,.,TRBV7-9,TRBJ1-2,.,TGTGCCAGCAGCTTATTATTAGGCGCTAACGGTGGAAGGCTTGACTATGGCTACACCTTC,CASSLLLGANGGRLDYGYTF
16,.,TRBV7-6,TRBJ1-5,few,TGTGCCAGCAGCCCATCGACGGGGGTTAGCAATCAGCCCCAGCATTTT,CASSPSTGVSNQPQHF
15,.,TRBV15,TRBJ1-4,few,TGTGCCACCAGCAGAGATGGTGGGGGAGGAGAAAAACTGTTTTTT,CATSRDGGGGEKLFF
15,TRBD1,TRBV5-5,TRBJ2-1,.,TGTGCCAGCAGCTTGGGACAGGGAATCTACAATGAGCAGTTCTTC,CASSLGQGIYNEQFF
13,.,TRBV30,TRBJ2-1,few,TGTGCCTGGAGCCGGACGTGGGTCAATGAGCAGTTCTTC,CAWSRTWVNEQFF
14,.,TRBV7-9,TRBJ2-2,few,TGTGCCAGCAGCACCCGTTCGAACACCGGGGAGCTGTTTTTT,CASSTRSNTGELFF
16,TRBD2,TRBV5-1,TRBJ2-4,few,TGCGCCAGCAGCGCGGGACTAGCGGGACAGGAAAACATTCAGTACTTC,CASSAGLAGQENIQYF
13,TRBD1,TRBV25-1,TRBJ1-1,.,TGTGCCAGCAGTGAGTCACGACAGGGGAAAGCTTTCTTT,CASSESRQGKAFF
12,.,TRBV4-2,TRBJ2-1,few,TGTGCCAGCAGCCCGGGGGTGAATGAGCAGTTCTTC,CASSPGVNEQFF
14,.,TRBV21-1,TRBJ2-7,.,TGTGCCAGCAGGATACCCCATCCCCGGGTTGTCGAGTACTTC,CASRIPHPRVVEYF
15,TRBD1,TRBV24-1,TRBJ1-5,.,TGTGCCACCAGTGATGGACAGGGGAGCAATCAGCCCCAGCATTTT,CATSDGQGSNQPQHF
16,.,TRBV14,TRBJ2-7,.,TGTGCCAGCAGCCAAGGGGGACCAGTAACGGCCTACGAGCAGTACTTC,CASSQGGPVTAYEQYF
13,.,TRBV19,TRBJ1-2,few,TGTGCCAGTATCCTAAACACCGCAGAGGGCTACACCTTC,CASILNTAEGYTF
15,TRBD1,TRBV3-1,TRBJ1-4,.,TGTGCCAGCAGCCTCGGGGGACAGGGGAGCGAAAAACTGTTTTTT,CASSLGGQGSEKLFF
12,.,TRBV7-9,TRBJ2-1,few,TGTGCCAGCACCGATTCAAGAAATGAGCAGTTCTTC,CASTDSRNEQFF
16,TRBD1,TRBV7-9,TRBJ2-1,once,TGTGCCAGCAGCTTGACGGGACAGGAGGGATGGAATGAGCAGTTCTTC,CASSLTGQEGWNEQFF
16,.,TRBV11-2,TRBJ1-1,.,TGTGCCAGCAGCTTAGACGTTTGGGGATCGAGCACTGAAGCTTTCTTT,CASSLDVWGSSTEAFF
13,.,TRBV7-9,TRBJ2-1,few,TGTGCCAGCAGCTTAATCGCGGAGGGTGAGCAGTTCTTC,CASSLIAEGEQFF
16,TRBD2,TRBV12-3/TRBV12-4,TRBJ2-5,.,TGTGCCAGCAGTCCAGTCCGGGCGGGGGGGGAAGAGACCCAGTACTTC,CASSPVRAGGEETQYF
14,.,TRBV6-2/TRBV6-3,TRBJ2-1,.,TGTGCCAGCACCTATTGGGAGGAGCGTAGTGAGCAGTTCTTC,CASTYWEERSEQFF
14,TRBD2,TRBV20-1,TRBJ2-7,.,TGCAGTGCTAGAGATCCTAGCGGGAGGGACGAGCAGTACTTC,CSARDPSGRDEQYF
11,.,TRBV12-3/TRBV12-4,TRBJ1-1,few,TGTGCCAGCCCTGGGAACACTGAAGCTTTCTTT,CASPGNTEAFF
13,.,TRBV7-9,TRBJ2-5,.,TGTGCCAGCAGCTTCGAATGGCAAGAGACCCAGTACTTC,CASSFEWQETQYF